This T cell receptor beta chain was captured in a study of blood T cells in healthy people across ages. Study-wide background: When template switching was applied, about one barcoded beta molecule was captured per two T cells.

A note on this clonotype: The antigen is undetermined.

Overall study results and limits: Shifts in expanded clonotypes may have been confounded by donor CMV status, which was unknown.

CDR3 length: 14 residues. V shed 7 bases and J 0 bases; nucleotides not matched to a gene: 3. For the second PCR, which ran for about 6 to 11 cycles, a sample-barcoded 5' primer and a J-beta primer mix were used. TCRdb passed the 5' RACE reads through MiXCR, listing each CDR3 protein once. The sample lists roughly 830,000 distinct CDR3 sequences, approximately 67% seen once, with 28% in the top ten. This receptor was taken from a man aged 30 to 45 in good health. This chain connects TRBV12-3 or TRBV12-4 to TRBJ2-1; 7 positions match TRBD1. Input material: blood. CDR3 loop: CASTTGVSYNEQFF. In DNA form, the CDR3 reads TGTGCCAGCACCACAGGGGTCTCCTACAATGAGCAGTTCTTC.